This T cell receptor (beta chain) originates from a study of T-cell reconstitution after alpha-beta-depleted transplantation in children. Findings and limits, study-wide: It was reported that alpha-beta T cells came from several hundred expanded graft clones (about two months after transplant). Recipient T cells and thymic progenitors that survived gave rise to the high TCRbeta diversity observed at day 60 in some patients. At one year after transplant, newly produced T cells mostly accounted for T-cell counts and diversity.

The germline CDR1 and CDR2 sequences are SGHRS and YFSETQ. V lost 6 bases, J lost 7 bases, and 16 bases lay in between. CDR3 length: 13 amino acids. Unique molecular identifiers featured in how the TCRbeta library was prepared. TCRdb used MiXCR to reprocess the PCR reads, holding one entry per CDR3 protein. The repertoire includes some 440,000 distinct CDR3 sequences, around 16% of them detected once, and roughly 29% sits in the top ten. A few counts support this clonotype. Its antigen remains unidentified. Sample: PBMCs, mostly from graft donor cells, taken 360 days after TCRalphabeta/CD19-depleted stem cell transplant. The sequence derives from a boy under three years old who had a stem cell transplant for Wiskott-Aldrich syndrome, so the T cells may come from the graft donor. V usage is TRBV5-1 and J usage is TRBJ1-1; no clear D. CDR3 sequence reads: CASTRAGGGEAFF. CDR3 DNA sequence: TGCGCCAGCACCCGGGCAGGCGGAGGTGAAGCTTTCTTT.